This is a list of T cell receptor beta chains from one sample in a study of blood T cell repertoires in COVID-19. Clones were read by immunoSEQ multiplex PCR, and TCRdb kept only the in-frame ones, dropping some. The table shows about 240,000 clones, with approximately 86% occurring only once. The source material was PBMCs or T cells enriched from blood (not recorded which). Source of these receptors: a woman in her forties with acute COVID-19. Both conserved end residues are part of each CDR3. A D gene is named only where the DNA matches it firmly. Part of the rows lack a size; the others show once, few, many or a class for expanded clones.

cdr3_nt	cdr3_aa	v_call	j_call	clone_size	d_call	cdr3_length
TGTGCCAGCAGCTCGTTAGCGGGAGTGTCCGGGGAGCTGTTTTTT	CASSSLAGVSGELFF	TRBV11-3	TRBJ2-2	NA	TRBD2	15
TGTGCCAGCAGCCAGGGGACAGGGGTCAATTCACCCCTCCACTTT	CASSQGTGVNSPLHF	TRBV13	TRBJ1-6	NA	TRBD1	15
TGTGCCAGCAGCCAAGACGCTGAGAGCAATCAGCCCCAGCATTTT	CASSQDAESNQPQHF	TRBV3-1/TRBV3-2	TRBJ1-5	NA	NA	15
TGTGCCAGCAGTGAACTTTGGACGGGAGCTAACTATGGCTACACCTTC	CASSELWTGANYGYTF	TRBV6-1	TRBJ1-2	NA	NA	16
TGTGCCAGTAGCCCTATGAGGATGGGAGCAGGGGAAGAGACCCAGTACTTC	CASSPMRMGAGEETQYF	TRBV19	TRBJ2-5	NA	NA	17
TGTGCCTGGACCCGAGTCCAAGAGACCCAGTACTTC	CAWTRVQETQYF	TRBV30	TRBJ2-5	NA	NA	12
TGTGCCACCCAGGGGTCCATCACCGGGGAGCTGTTTTTT	CATQGSITGELFF	TRBV10-3	TRBJ2-2	NA	NA	13
TGCAGCGTTCCCCGGCCGGGGAACACTGAAGCTTTCTTT	CSVPRPGNTEAFF	TRBV29-1	TRBJ1-1	NA	NA	13
TGTGCCAGCAGCCAACGGCCGGGGGGTTCCTACGAGCAGTACTTC	CASSQRPGGSYEQYF	TRBV6-5	TRBJ2-7	once	TRBD2	15
TGTGCCAGTAGTAGAAGCGGACTAGCGAAAGAGACCCAGTACTTC	CASSRSGLAKETQYF	TRBV19	TRBJ2-5	NA	TRBD2	15
TGCAGCGTTGAGTGGACCGCGGGGACTGAAGCTTTCTTT	CSVEWTAGTEAFF	TRBV29-1	TRBJ1-1	NA	NA	13
TGTGCCAGCAGCCCAGGGCCAGGGGGCCTGGAGCCCCAGCATTTT	CASSPGPGGLEPQHF	TRBV3-1/TRBV3-2	TRBJ1-5	NA	TRBD1	15
TGTGCCAGCAGCTTAGATCGTCTAGCGGGAGTCAATGAGCAGTTCTTC	CASSLDRLAGVNEQFF	TRBV11-2	TRBJ2-1	NA	TRBD2	16
TGTGCCAGCAGTTTATCTAGGGGTAACAATCAGCCCCAGCATTTT	CASSLSRGNNQPQHF	TRBV27	TRBJ1-5	NA	NA	15
TGTGCCAGCAGCTTACTTAGCGGGACGGGGGATACGCAGTATTTT	CASSLLSGTGDTQYF	TRBV7-2	TRBJ2-3	NA	TRBD2	15
TGCGCCAGCAGCCATAGACAGGGAGATCAGCCCCAGCATTTT	CASSHRQGDQPQHF	TRBV4-1	TRBJ1-5	NA	TRBD1	14